The 18 T cell receptor beta chains presented below share a single source sample, sequenced in a study of response to subunit inactivated influenza vaccine. TCRdb itself ran the RT-PCR reads through MiXCR, one entry per CDR3 protein. This sample carries about 610,000 distinct CDR3 sequences, around 15% of them seen once, and the ten largest clones take over 8.5%. The specimen comprised PBMCs from blood, sampled 12 days after vaccination. The receptor source for this set is a man between 45 and 60 years old who received an inactivated influenza vaccine.

This clonotype was recorded at least ten times. The V and J genes are TRBV7-9 and TRBJ2-7; 9 bases are a match to TRBD1. The V gene's germline CDR1 is SEHNR and CDR2 FQNEAQ (reference sequence). With 4 bases clipped from V and 7 bases from J, the junction kept 11 bases outside the gene matches. This CDR3 has 15 amino acids. The CDR3 DNA reads as TGTGCCAGCAGCTCCACAGGGGGCGCCCCCGGAGAGCAGTACTTC. Encoded protein: CASSSTGGAPGEQYF.

This clonotype has a handful of counts. CDR3 loop: CASSPWGRGGPNTNTGELFF. CDR3 coding DNA: TGTGCCAGCAGCCCCTGGGGAAGAGGAGGGCCCAATACCAACACCGGGGAGCTGTTTTTT. The chain combines TRBV12-3 or TRBV12-4 with TRBJ2-2; D is perhaps TRBD2 (6 bases). V shed 6 bases and J shed 2 bases, with 28 bases lying between them. This CDR3 is 20 amino acids long.

The genes are TRBV20-1 and TRBJ2-3; 16 bases match TRBD2. In germline, CDR1 is DFQATT, CDR2 SNEGSKA (reference sequence). The CDR3 runs to 18 residues. V shed 0 bases and J 5 bases; nucleotides not matched to a gene: 8. CDR3 in amino acids: CSARDPGLAGGRIDTQYF. The CDR3, as DNA: TGCAGTGCTAGAGATCCGGGACTAGCGGGAGGGCGGATAGATACGCAGTATTTT.

This clonotype was picked up many times. The chain joins TRBV6-1 to TRBJ2-1; TRBD2 matches 11 bases. The CDR3 has 15 amino acids. Trimming removed 6 bases from V and 4 bases from J; junction bases left unmatched: 5. Germline CDR1 is MNHNS and CDR2 is SASEGT. The CDR3 DNA reads as TGTGCCAGCAGGCGTCTAGCGGGAGGATACAATGAGCAGTTCTTC. Translated, it gives CASRRLAGGYNEQFF.

Points on this clonotype: Relative to the germline gene, one junction end is altered; a read error may explain this. The V and J genes are TRBV11-2 and TRBJ2-5; possible D gene TRBD1, 6 bases. The CDR3 sequence is 15 residues long. Germline CDR1 is SGHAT and CDR2 is FQNNGV. The CDR3 spells CASNLGALGAETQYF. For the CDR3, the DNA is TGTGCCAGCAACTTAGGCGCTTTGGGGGCAGAGACCCAGTACTTC.

This clonotype has more than one count but fewer than ten. V usage is TRBV6-2 or TRBV6-3 and J usage is TRBJ2-4; possible D gene TRBD2, 6 bases. V shed 2 bases and J shed 2 bases, with 10 bases lying between them. This CDR3 contains 15 residues. Germline V lookup: CDR1 MNHEY, CDR2 SVGEGT. The CDR3 here is CASSYRGLTKNIQYF. The DNA for the CDR3 is TGTGCCAGCAGTTACCGGGGGTTGACCAAAAACATTCAGTACTTC.

V is TRBV20-1 and J is TRBJ2-3, with D uncertain. CDR1 and CDR2 (germline): DFQATT, SNEGSKA (reference sequence). The CDR3 length is 18 residues. Trimming cost V 5 bases and J 4 bases, with 28 bases left between them. The CDR3 DNA reads TGCAGTGCTCAAAACCCCCGGACCAGGACGGGCTCTGCAGATACGCAGTATTTT. Amino acids: CSAQNPRTRTGSADTQYF.

The table lists this clonotype with a few counts. The chain uses TRBV30 and TRBJ2-7, with D possibly matching TRBD1 (6 bases). Between the trimmed V and J ends, which lost 3 bases and 4 bases, there was a span of 13 bases. Per the germline V gene, CDR1 is GTSNPN and CDR2 is SVGIG (reference sequence). The CDR3 length is 13 residues. CDR3 amino acids: CAWRRTAAYEQYF. The CDR3 nucleotides are TGTGCCTGGAGGAGGACAGCAGCATACGAGCAGTACTTC.

This clonotype has only a few counts. The chain employs TRBV24-1 and TRBJ2-3; 9 bases line up with TRBD2. This CDR3 is built from 16 residues. With V trimmed by 4 bases and J by 2 bases, 6 bases remained unmatched. Germline V gene data show CDR1 as KGHDR and CDR2 as SFDVKD. CDR3 protein: CATSDRTSVFTDTQYF. As DNA, the CDR3 is TGTGCCACCAGTGACCGGACTAGCGTATTCACAGATACGCAGTATTTT.

This sequence joins TRBV18 and TRBJ2-5, with 8 bases fitting TRBD1. Germline V gene lookup returns CDR1 KGHSH and CDR2 LQKENI. V dropped 4 bases and J dropped 5; count of bases not matched to a gene: 12. The CDR3 has 16 amino acids. This CDR3 is CASSLPPGGASETQYF. The DNA for the CDR3 is TGTGCCAGCTCACTCCCCCCAGGGGGCGCCTCCGAGACCCAGTACTTC.

This clonotype appeared a few times. This chain uses TRBV6-2 or TRBV6-3 with TRBJ2-2; the match to TRBD1 covers 7 bases. The CDR3 is made up of 14 amino acids. CDR1 and CDR2 from the germline V gene are MNHEY and SVGEGT. Trimming cost V 4 bases and J 5 bases; bases outside gene matches: 4. CDR3 DNA sequence: TGTGCCAGCAGTTGGGACAGTAGGACCGGGGAGCTGTTTTTT. It is translated as CASSWDSRTGELFF.

This clonotype was seen only a few times. The chain links TRBV14 to TRBJ2-1; 9 bases agree with TRBD2. J was trimmed by 9 bases and V by 0 bases; bases with no gene match: 12. Germline V gene data show CDR1 as SGHDN and CDR2 as FVKESK. CDR3 size: 17 residues. CDR3 protein: CASSQDIGGGARVEQFF. CDR3 sequence (DNA): TGTGCCAGCAGCCAAGATATAGGCGGGGGGGCGAGAGTTGAGCAGTTCTTC.

The chain couples TRBV5-5 to TRBJ1-2, with 8 bases matching TRBD1. The CDR3 consists of 15 residues. Germline assignment: CDR1 SGHKS and CDR2 YYEKEE (reference sequence). Germline trimming cut 4 bases from V and 4 bases from J; bases unmatched to any gene: 9. The CDR3 DNA reads TGTGCCAGCAGCCTTTCAGGGGGCACATCCTATGGCTACACCTTC. This codes for CASSLSGGTSYGYTF.

The chain uses TRBV18 and TRBJ2-2; the D is unclear. Looked up from germline, CDR1 is KGHSH and CDR2 is LQKENI. Trimming took 2 bases from V and 5 from J, leaving 6 bases between them. The CDR3 has 13 amino acids. Written as DNA, the CDR3 is TGTGCCAGCTCACCAGTTATTACCGGGGAGCTGTTTTTT. It encodes CASSPVITGELFF.

This clonotype appeared a few times. V is TRBV5-1 and J is TRBJ2-3; 8 positions match TRBD1. The length of the CDR3 is 13 residues. V lost 4 bases and J lost 6; bases outside the gene matches: 4. Germline CDR1 SGHRS, CDR2 YFSETQ. The CDR3 DNA sequence: TGCGCCAGCAGCACCCGACAGGGGGATACGCAGTATTTT. It specifies CASSTRQGDTQYF.

The chain is built from TRBV2 and TRBJ2-7; maybe TRBD1 (5 bases). V lost 4 bases and J lost 0, with 7 bases in between. Germline V gene data show CDR1 as SNHLY and CDR2 as FYNNEI. This CDR3 comprises 13 residues. CDR3 DNA sequence: TGTGCCAGCAGTGTCCAGGGCTCCTACGAGCAGTACTTC. This gives the protein CASSVQGSYEQYF.

This chain connects TRBV3-1 to TRBJ2-7; 7 nucleotides agree with TRBD2. The CDR3 totals 14 residues. Trimming at V came to 3 bases and at J to 0 bases, leaving 2 bases not matched to a gene. From germline, CDR1 is LGHDT and CDR2 YNNKEL (reference sequence). DNA for the CDR3: TGTGCCAGCAGCCACGGGGGGAACTCCTACGAGCAGTACTTC. Protein: CASSHGGNSYEQYF.

This clonotype came up a few times. The V and J genes are TRBV5-1 and TRBJ1-6, with 8 nucleotides matching TRBD1. The CDR3 is 16 residues long. Germline V gene sequence: CDR1 SGHRS, CDR2 YFSETQ. V lost 1 base to trimming and J lost 4 bases; unmatched junction nucleotides: 4. The CDR3 DNA follows: TGCGCCAGCAGCTTGTCAGGGGGCCGATATAATTCACCCCTCCACTTT. Residues: CASSLSGGRYNSPLHF.